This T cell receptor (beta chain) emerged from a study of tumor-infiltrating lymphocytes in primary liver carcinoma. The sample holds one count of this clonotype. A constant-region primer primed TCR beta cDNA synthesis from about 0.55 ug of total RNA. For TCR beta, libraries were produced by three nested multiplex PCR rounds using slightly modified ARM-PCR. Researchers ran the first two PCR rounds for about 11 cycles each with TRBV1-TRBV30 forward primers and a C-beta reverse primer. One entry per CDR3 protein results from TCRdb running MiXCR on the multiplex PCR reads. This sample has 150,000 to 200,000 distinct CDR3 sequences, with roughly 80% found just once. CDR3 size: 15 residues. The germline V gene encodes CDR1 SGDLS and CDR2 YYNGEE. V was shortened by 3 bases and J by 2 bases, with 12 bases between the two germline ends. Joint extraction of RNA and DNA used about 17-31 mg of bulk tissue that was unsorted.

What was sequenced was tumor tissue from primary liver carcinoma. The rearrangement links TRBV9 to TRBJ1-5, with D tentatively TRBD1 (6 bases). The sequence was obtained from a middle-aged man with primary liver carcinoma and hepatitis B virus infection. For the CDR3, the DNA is TGTGCCAGCAGCGAGGGGGGGTTCGGCAATCAGCCCCAGCATTTT. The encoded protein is CASSEGGFGNQPQHF.